The present T cell receptor beta chain was sequenced within a study of CD8 T cells in ankylosing spondylitis. TCRdb processed the 5' RACE reads anew with MiXCR; each CDR3 protein has one entry. The sample includes over 200,000 distinct CDR3 sequences, roughly a tenth of them seen just once. There are many counts of this clonotype. CDR3 length: 14 residues. V lost 5 bases and J lost 7; bases outside the gene matches: 9. Looked up from germline, CDR1 is ENHRY and CDR2 is SYGVKD. The sequence was obtained from a male donor with ankylosing spondylitis or in good health (not recorded which). This chain links TRBV10-3 with TRBJ1-2, with TRBD1 identical over 8 bases. Sequencing used blood, either unsorted or a sorted T cell fraction (not recorded which). In nucleotides, the CDR3 is TGTGCCATCAGTAACCAGGGGGCTTTATCTGGCTACACCTTC. It encodes CAISNQGALSGYTF.